This entry lists 10 T cell receptor beta chains sequenced from one sample in a study of regulatory T cells in long-lasting Graves disease. Time point reported: newly diagnosed GD, antithyroid drugs for less than 3 months. The TCR library used RNA extracted from PBMCs. With iRepertoire HTBI primers and Arm-PCR of CDR3 regions, TCR beta libraries were built. TCRdb redid the calling of the multiplex PCR reads with MiXCR, one entry per CDR3 protein. Of some 500,000 distinct CDR3 sequences listed, approximately 16% were seen once; the top ten hold about 25%. These data were also filed under a second study, of T cells in Graves' hyperthyroidism and ophthalmopathy.

This specimen consisted of peripheral blood mononuclear cells (PBMCs), obtained at new diagnosis, from a patient treated with antithyroid drugs. The source is a woman aged 40-65 years with Graves disease.

The chain employs TRBV2 and TRBJ2-4, with D maybe TRBD2 (5 bases). The V end lost 4 bases, the J end lost 4 bases, and 11 bases lay between the germline ends. The germline gives CDR1 SNHLY, CDR2 FYNNEI. This CDR3 spans 14 amino acids. CDR3: CASSAAPGKNIQYF. The CDR3 nucleotides are TGTGCCAGCAGTGCGGCACCGGGAAAAAACATTCAGTACTTC.

This clonotype has at least ten counts. CDR3 sequence: CASSYSLGPDTEAFF. CDR3 nucleotides: TGTGCCAGCAGCTATTCTCTGGGTCCCGACACTGAAGCTTTCTTT. This chain links TRBV28 with TRBJ1-1; no clear D. The CDR3 loop spans 15 amino acids. Germline-derived CDR1 and CDR2 are MDHEN and SYDVKM. The V end lost 6 bases, the J end lost 3 bases, and 17 bases lay between the germline ends.

The chain links TRBV7-2 to TRBJ1-2, with D uncertain. The CDR3 runs to 13 residues. The ends were cut back, 5 bases at V and 7 bases at J, with 14 bases in the middle. The germline V gene has CDR1 SGHTA and CDR2 FQGNSA. The CDR3 spells CASSDWEQAGYTF. CDR3 bases: TGTGCCAGCAGCGACTGGGAGCAGGCTGGCTACACCTTC.

This clonotype was observed a handful of times. The CDR3 carries no conserved terminal phenylalanine or tryptophan, so it likely arises from a read error. The V call is TRBV10-3, the J call TRBJ2-1; D is undetermined. The CDR3 consists of 13 residues. Trimming removed 3 bases at V and 7 bases at J, with 10 bases between. Looked up from germline, CDR1 is ENHRY and CDR2 is SYGVKD. The CDR3 region has the DNA TGTGCCATCAGTGAAACGGAAGGGAATGAGCAGTTCCTC. Its translation: CAISETEGNEQFL.

As regards this clonotype: Possible read error: a much larger clone is one base away. V gene TRBV2 combines with J gene TRBJ2-1; no firm D call. The closer fit of TRBJ2-5 to the DNA end suggests the J call may be wrong. This CDR3 spans 11 amino acids. CDR1 is SNHLY, CDR2 FYNNEI, per germline. As DNA, the CDR3 is TGTGCCAGCAGGTTTAGAGAGACCCAGTACTTC. Translating gives CASRFRETQYF.

This clonotype was observed at least ten times. The chain links TRBV11-1 to TRBJ2-1; TRBD1 might be the D (6 bases). This CDR3 is 15 amino acids long. Deletions cut 1 base from V and 3 bases from J, with 10 bases between. The germline gives CDR1 SGHAT, CDR2 FQDESV (reference sequence). The CDR3 nucleotides are TGTGCCAGCAGCTTAGGGGGACACTACTACAATGAGCAGTTCTTC. Amino acids: CASSLGGHYYNEQFF.

This clonotype came up many times. This rearrangement joins TRBV2 to TRBJ1-6, with D hard to call. Per germline, CDR1 SNHLY and CDR2 FYNNEI. V shed 4 bases and J shed 6 bases, with 16 bases lying between them. The CDR3 length is 16 residues. The chain's CDR3 is CASSGLGSEFNSPLHF. The CDR3 bases are TGTGCCAGCAGTGGCCTTGGCTCAGAATTTAATTCACCCCTCCACTTT. The whole variable domain, filled in from reference TRBV2 and TRBJ1-6, reads EPEVTQTPSHQVTQMGQEVILRCVPISNHLYFYWYRQILGQKVEFLVSFYNNEISEKSEIFDDQFSVERPDGSNFTLKIRSTKLEDSAMYFCASSGLGSEFNSPLHFGNGTRLTVT.

This clonotype was seen more than once but under ten times. This chain connects TRBV5-5 to TRBJ2-6, with TRBD1 as a possible D gene (5 bases). The length of the CDR3 is 17 residues. V was clipped by 2 bases and J by 0 bases, with 12 bases between them. Looked up from germline, CDR1 is SGHKS and CDR2 is YYEKEE (reference sequence). In nucleotides, the CDR3 is TGTGCCAGCAGCTTACGACAGCCGAGCTCTGGGGCCAACGTCCTGACTTTC. Protein sequence: CASSLRQPSSGANVLTF. Full variable domain (missing parts from reference TRBV5-5 and TRBJ2-6): DAGVTQSPTHLIKTRGQQVTLRCSPISGHKSVSWYQQVLGQGPQFIFQYYEKEERGRGNFPDRFSARQFPNYSSELNVNALLLGDSALYLCASSLRQPSSGANVLTFGAGSRLTVL.

The chain couples TRBV29-1 to TRBJ1-4, with D unresolved. Germline V lookup: CDR1 SQVTM, CDR2 ANQGSEA. Trimming removed 6 bases from V and 6 bases from J, with 5 bases in between. The CDR3 sequence is 10 residues long. CDR3 nucleotides: TGCAGCGTGCGAGATGAAAAACTGTTTTTT. It yields the protein CSVRDEKLFF.

This clonotype was found many times. For the CDR3, the DNA is TGTGCCAGCAATTTTGGCCGGTCCTACGAGCAGTACTTC. It specifies CASNFGRSYEQYF. The chain couples TRBV2 to TRBJ2-7; no definite D call. The germline V gene has CDR1 SNHLY and CDR2 FYNNEI. Trimming took 7 bases from V and 1 from J, leaving 11 bases between them. CDR3 length: 13 amino acids.